This TCR beta chain was retrieved from a study of blood T cell repertoires in COVID-19. This table comes from immunoSEQ multiplex PCR, and its TCRdb copy is limited to in-frame clones, with some not included. The sample records some 220,000 clones, around 85% being singletons. V trimming: 4 bases; J trimming: 1 base; junction bases outside the gene matches: 6. The CDR3 runs to 15 residues. CDR1 is LNHDA, CDR2 SQIVND, per germline (reference sequence). The V call is TRBV19, the J call TRBJ1-2; 7 nucleotides line up with TRBD1. The material sequenced was PBMCs or T cells enriched from blood (not recorded which). The clonotype originates from a woman aged 45 to 65 in a cohort exposed to, infected with or recovered from COVID-19 (not recorded which). Here the CDR3 DNA reads TGTGCCAGTAGTACGCCCGGGACAGTTAACTATGGCTACACCTTC. It encodes CASSTPGTVNYGYTF.